This TCR beta chain was recorded in a study of T cell repertoires in cytomegalovirus infection (dated by TCRdb to the late 2010s). Study-level background: Alongside well-studied HLA-B-restricted epitopes, the peptide stimulations were aimed at recently identified HLA-C-restricted CMV epitopes, whose presentation resists viral immunomodulation. The HLA type of each donor mattered for the analysis, because public TCR beta signatures pointed to carriage of CMV infection along with the matching HLA type.

The intended sense of this specimen's treatment or condition label: in vitro stimulation with specific CMV peptide epitopes to enrich CMV-specific T cells. This clonotype was detected a few times. Its antigen is unknown. No per-base quality is available; no much larger clone lies one base away. These reads were obtained on an Illumina HiSeq 1500. The raw public reads went through TCRdb reprocessing: fastp at Q25, MiXCR clone calling, in-frame beta chains kept. Entries are consolidated by CDR3 protein sequence, retaining the most common genes and DNA. This sample has fewer than 900,000 distinct CDR3 sequences in its table, and approximately 32% of those were observed once. Over 10% of the sample rests with the top ten. According to the germline V gene, CDR1 reads SGHTA and CDR2 reads FQGTGA. Spanning cysteine to phenylalanine, the CDR3 consists of 17 amino acids. The only DNA kept is the CDR3, 51 bases in frame from the first base. The V end loses 5 bases and the J end loses 0 bases, and a stretch of 19 bases separates them.

Findings and caveats that apply to the study as a whole: Carriers of CMV infection plus the relevant HLA type were discriminated by the cumulative frequency of public TCR beta family members in the study cohort and in an independent approximately 350-donor cohort. The ex vivo response was dominated by HLA-C-restricted CMV-specific TCR beta clonotypes, which also provided the single most frequent clonotype in two of eight donors.

This sample comprised cultured CD8+ T cells from PBMCs, obtained from culture after CMV antigen stimulation. The V gene is TRBV7-3 and the J gene is TRBJ1-1; D gene: possibly TRBD1, on 6 matching bases. The receptor was derived from a human donor in good health (CMV status not recorded). Some clones in this sample may be carry-over from other donors' samples. For the CDR3, the sequence is CASSPRPGEGMNTEAFF. The nucleotide sequence is TGTGCCAGCAGCCCAAGGCCAGGGGAAGGCATGAACACTGAAGCTTTCTTT.